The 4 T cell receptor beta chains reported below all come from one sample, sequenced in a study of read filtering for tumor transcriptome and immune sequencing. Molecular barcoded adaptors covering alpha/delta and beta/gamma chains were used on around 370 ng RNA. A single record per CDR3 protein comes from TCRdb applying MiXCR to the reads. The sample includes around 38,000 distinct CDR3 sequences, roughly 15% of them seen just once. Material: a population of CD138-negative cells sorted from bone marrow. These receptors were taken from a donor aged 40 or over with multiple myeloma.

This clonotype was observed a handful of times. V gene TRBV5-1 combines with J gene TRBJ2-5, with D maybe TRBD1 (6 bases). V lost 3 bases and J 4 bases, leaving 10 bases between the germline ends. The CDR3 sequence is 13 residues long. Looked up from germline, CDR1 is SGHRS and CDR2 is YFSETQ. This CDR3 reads CASSWRGGETQYF. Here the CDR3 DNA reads TGCGCCAGCAGCTGGAGAGGGGGAGAGACCCAGTACTTC. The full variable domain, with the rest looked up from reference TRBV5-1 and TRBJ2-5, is KAGVTQTPRYLIKTRGQQVTLSCSPISGHRSVSWYQQTPGQGLQFLFEYFSETQRNKGNFPGRFSGRQFSNSRSEMNVSTLELGDSALYLCASSWRGGETQYFGPGTRLLVL.

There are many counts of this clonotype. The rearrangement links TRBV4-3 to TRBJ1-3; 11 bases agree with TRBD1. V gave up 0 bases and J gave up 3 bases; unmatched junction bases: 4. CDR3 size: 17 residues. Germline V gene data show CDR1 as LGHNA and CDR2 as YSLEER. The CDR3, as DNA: TGCGCCAGCAGCCAAGAATGGACAGGGGGCTATGGAAACACCATATATTTT. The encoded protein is CASSQEWTGGYGNTIYF.

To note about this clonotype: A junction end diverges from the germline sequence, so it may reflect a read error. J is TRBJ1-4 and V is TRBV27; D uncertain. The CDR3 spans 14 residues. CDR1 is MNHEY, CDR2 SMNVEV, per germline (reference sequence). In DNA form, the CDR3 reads TGTGCCAGCAGTCCAGTTGCAACTAACGAAAAACTGTTTTTT. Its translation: CASSPVATNEKLFF.

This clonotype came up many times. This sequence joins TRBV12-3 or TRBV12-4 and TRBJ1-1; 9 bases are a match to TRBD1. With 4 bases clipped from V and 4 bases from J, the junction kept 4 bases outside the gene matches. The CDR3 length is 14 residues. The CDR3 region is CASSSQGAPTEAFF. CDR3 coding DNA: TGTGCCAGCAGTTCACAGGGGGCGCCCACTGAAGCTTTCTTT.